A selection of T cell receptor beta chains follows, all from one sample in a study of patients and donors after allogeneic stem cell transplantation. TCRdb reanalysed the RT-PCR reads using MiXCR and keeps one entry per CDR3 protein. The data hold about a million distinct CDR3 sequences, with around 17% observed a single time. Sequencing was performed on blood, either unsorted or a sorted T cell fraction (not recorded which). Receptors were obtained from a human donor who was either an allogeneic HSCT recipient or a stem cell or donor lymphocyte infusion donor (not recorded which). It is not recorded whose cells these are; they may come from a transplant donor. Each CDR3 is given with its conserved first and last residue. A D gene is named only where the DNA matches it firmly. The size field is filled for only some rows; it gives once, few, many or a size class.

cdr3_length: 15
v_call: TRBV2
j_call: TRBJ1-1
d_call: TRBD1
clone_size: -
cdr3_aa: CASSKQGAPNTEAFF
cdr3_nt: TGTGCCAGCAGTAAACAGGGGGCCCCGAACACTGAAGCTTTCTTT

cdr3_length: 14
v_call: TRBV4-1
j_call: TRBJ2-1
d_call: TRBD2
clone_size: few
cdr3_aa: CASSPRLAGSEQFF
cdr3_nt: TGCGCCAGCAGCCCCCGACTAGCGGGATCTGAGCAGTTCTTC

cdr3_length: 14
v_call: TRBV5-1
j_call: TRBJ1-1
d_call: -
clone_size: -
cdr3_aa: CASSLRGQGTEAFF
cdr3_nt: TGCGCCAGCAGCCTTCGGGGCCAAGGAACTGAAGCTTTCTTT

cdr3_length: 15
v_call: TRBV7-9
j_call: TRBJ1-4
d_call: -
clone_size: -
cdr3_aa: CASSLAGAWDEKLFF
cdr3_nt: TGTGCCAGCAGCTTAGCTGGGGCTTGGGATGAAAAACTGTTTTTT

cdr3_length: 14
v_call: TRBV9
j_call: TRBJ2-7
d_call: TRBD1
clone_size: -
cdr3_aa: CASSNTDRGYEQYF
cdr3_nt: TGTGCCAGCAGTAATACCGACAGGGGTTACGAGCAGTACTTC

cdr3_length: 19
v_call: TRBV24-1
j_call: TRBJ1-4
d_call: TRBD1
clone_size: few
cdr3_aa: CATSDSTGGEFVPNEKLFF
cdr3_nt: TGTGCCACCAGTGATTCGACAGGGGGCGAATTTGTGCCTAATGAAAAACTGTTTTTT

cdr3_length: 13
v_call: TRBV29-1
j_call: TRBJ2-3
d_call: TRBD2
clone_size: many
cdr3_aa: CSVEAAGEYTQYF
cdr3_nt: TGCAGCGTTGAGGCCGCGGGAGAGTATACGCAGTATTTT

cdr3_length: 14
v_call: TRBV24-1
j_call: TRBJ2-6
d_call: -
clone_size: -
cdr3_aa: CATSDTSGANVLTF
cdr3_nt: TGTGCCACCAGTGATACATCTGGGGCCAACGTCCTGACTTTC

cdr3_length: 16
v_call: TRBV7-2
j_call: TRBJ1-4
d_call: TRBD1
clone_size: few
cdr3_aa: CASSSPPGTAYEKLFF
cdr3_nt: TGTGCCAGCAGCTCACCCCCCGGGACAGCCTATGAAAAACTGTTTTTT

cdr3_length: 13
v_call: TRBV20-1
j_call: TRBJ1-5
d_call: -
clone_size: -
cdr3_aa: CSAPDSHGQPQHF
cdr3_nt: TGCAGTGCCCCGGACAGTCATGGTCAGCCCCAGCATTTT

cdr3_length: 14
v_call: TRBV7-2
j_call: TRBJ1-2
d_call: TRBD1
clone_size: many
cdr3_aa: CASSRQGANYGYTF
cdr3_nt: TGCGCCAGCAGCCGACAGGGGGCTAACTATGGCTACACCTTC

cdr3_length: 12
v_call: TRBV30
j_call: TRBJ2-7
d_call: -
clone_size: few
cdr3_aa: CAWRDNSYEQYF
cdr3_nt: TGTGCCTGGAGAGACAACTCCTACGAGCAGTACTTC

cdr3_length: 15
v_call: TRBV24-1
j_call: TRBJ1-1
d_call: -
clone_size: -
cdr3_aa: CATSDHRGGSTEAFF
cdr3_nt: TGTGCCACCAGTGATCACCGGGGAGGAAGCACTGAAGCTTTCTTT

cdr3_length: 14
v_call: TRBV5-1
j_call: TRBJ1-1
d_call: TRBD1
clone_size: few
cdr3_aa: CASSHPGQGGEAFF
cdr3_nt: TGCGCCAGCAGTCATCCGGGACAGGGGGGTGAAGCTTTCTTT

cdr3_length: 13
v_call: TRBV10-3
j_call: TRBJ1-1
d_call: -
clone_size: few
cdr3_aa: CAIGETGNTEAFF
cdr3_nt: TGTGCCATCGGGGAGACAGGGAACACTGAAGCTTTCTTT

cdr3_length: 12
v_call: TRBV6-6
j_call: TRBJ2-2
d_call: -
clone_size: few
cdr3_aa: CASTGVGGELFF
cdr3_nt: TGTGCCAGCACGGGGGTTGGCGGGGAGCTGTTTTTT

cdr3_length: 12
v_call: TRBV28
j_call: TRBJ2-7
d_call: -
clone_size: -
cdr3_aa: CASRSGFYEQYF
cdr3_nt: TGTGCCAGCCGCTCGGGTTTCTACGAGCAGTACTTC

cdr3_length: 15
v_call: TRBV5-1
j_call: TRBJ2-5
d_call: -
clone_size: -
cdr3_aa: CASSPGALRRETQYF
cdr3_nt: TGCGCCAGCAGCCCCGGGGCTCTTCGCCGAGAGACCCAGTACTTC

cdr3_length: 16
v_call: TRBV7-2
j_call: TRBJ2-5
d_call: TRBD2
clone_size: -
cdr3_aa: CASSFKLAGPQETQYF
cdr3_nt: TGTGCCAGCAGCTTTAAATTAGCGGGTCCACAAGAGACCCAGTACTTC

cdr3_length: 12
v_call: TRBV5-1
j_call: TRBJ1-2
d_call: -
clone_size: -
cdr3_aa: CASSPSRGGYTF
cdr3_nt: TGCGCCAGCAGTCCGAGTAGGGGTGGCTACACCTTC

cdr3_length: 13
v_call: TRBV20-1
j_call: TRBJ1-2
d_call: -
clone_size: -
cdr3_aa: CSASAGAGYGYTF
cdr3_nt: TGCAGTGCTAGCGCAGGGGCGGGTTATGGCTACACCTTC

cdr3_length: 17
v_call: TRBV4-3
j_call: TRBJ2-3
d_call: TRBD1
clone_size: -
cdr3_aa: CASSQVGTGQGTDTQYF
cdr3_nt: TGCGCCAGCAGCCAAGTCGGTACGGGACAGGGAACAGATACGCAGTATTTT

cdr3_length: 15
v_call: TRBV12-3/TRBV12-4
j_call: TRBJ2-1
d_call: -
clone_size: many
cdr3_aa: CASSFKGAGYNEQFF
cdr3_nt: TGTGCCAGCAGTTTCAAGGGGGCGGGATACAATGAGCAGTTCTTC

cdr3_length: 14
v_call: TRBV28
j_call: TRBJ2-7
d_call: -
clone_size: few
cdr3_aa: CASSLVQNPYEQYF
cdr3_nt: TGTGCCAGCAGCTTAGTGCAGAACCCCTACGAGCAGTACTTC

cdr3_length: 13
v_call: TRBV12-3/TRBV12-4
j_call: TRBJ2-7
d_call: -
clone_size: many
cdr3_aa: CASSLEHNLRPYF
cdr3_nt: TGTGCCAGCAGTTTAGAGCACAACCTACGTCCGTACTTC

cdr3_length: 15
v_call: TRBV6-5
j_call: TRBJ2-2
d_call: -
clone_size: -
cdr3_aa: CASSYSRANTGELFF
cdr3_nt: TGTGCCAGCAGTTACTCGAGAGCGAACACCGGGGAGCTGTTTTTT

cdr3_length: 15
v_call: TRBV4-3
j_call: TRBJ1-6
d_call: -
clone_size: many
cdr3_aa: CASSQDGAGGSPLHF
cdr3_nt: TGCGCCAGCAGCCAAGATGGGGCGGGCGGTTCACCCCTCCACTTT

cdr3_length: 16
v_call: TRBV5-4
j_call: TRBJ2-7
d_call: -
clone_size: few
cdr3_aa: CASSLDMLGVSYEQYF
cdr3_nt: TGTGCCAGCAGCTTGGATATGTTGGGGGTCTCCTACGAGCAGTACTTC

cdr3_length: 16
v_call: TRBV15
j_call: TRBJ1-5
d_call: -
clone_size: -
cdr3_aa: CATSTHRALGNQPQHF
cdr3_nt: TGTGCCACCAGCACCCACAGGGCCCTGGGCAATCAGCCCCAGCATTTT

cdr3_length: 13
v_call: TRBV13
j_call: TRBJ2-5
d_call: -
clone_size: -
cdr3_aa: CASSSGAQETQYF
cdr3_nt: TGTGCCAGCAGCTCGGGAGCACAAGAGACCCAGTACTTC

cdr3_length: 17
v_call: TRBV27
j_call: TRBJ2-3
d_call: -
clone_size: -
cdr3_aa: CASSSRSPRVGTDTQYF
cdr3_nt: TGTGCCAGCAGTTCCCGGTCCCCTAGAGTAGGCACAGATACGCAGTATTTT

cdr3_length: 17
v_call: TRBV4-2
j_call: TRBJ2-1
d_call: -
clone_size: few
cdr3_aa: CASSQDTGPGGAVEQFF
cdr3_nt: TGTGCCAGCAGCCAAGATACCGGACCGGGCGGGGCTGTTGAGCAGTTCTTC

cdr3_length: 15
v_call: TRBV5-1
j_call: TRBJ1-2
d_call: TRBD1
clone_size: -
cdr3_aa: CASTHSLDRSYGYTF
cdr3_nt: TGCGCCAGCACCCACTCTTTGGACAGGAGTTATGGCTACACCTTC

cdr3_length: 14
v_call: TRBV9
j_call: TRBJ1-1
d_call: -
clone_size: -
cdr3_aa: CASSVGGEDTEAFF
cdr3_nt: TGTGCCAGCAGCGTAGGGGGGGAGGACACTGAAGCTTTCTTT